This TCR beta chain was retrieved from a study of blood T cells in healthy people across ages. This clonotype was counted a few times. The target antigen is unknown. With a J-beta primer mix and a sample-barcoded 5' primer, a second PCR ran roughly 6 to 11 cycles. MiXCR was run by TCRdb on the 5' RACE reads, yielding one entry per CDR3 protein. Found here are around 500,000 distinct CDR3 sequences, about 26% of them singletons; the top ten hold 3.6%. Findings of the study overall: Age brought a roughly linear fall in TCR beta diversity measured per million T cells.

This sample was shared with a second study, whose subject was T cells of mothers and their children.

This clonotype originated in a boy younger than 10 in good health. The sample comprised blood.

The CDR3 nucleotides read TGTGCCAGCAGCTTAGGCCTAGGGTTGGACGAGCAGTACTTC. Amino acid sequence: CASSLGLGLDEQYF. The J gene is TRBJ2-7, the V gene TRBV7-9; D gene unclear. CDR3 length equals 14 residues. V lost 1 base and J lost 5, with 12 bases in between. In germline, CDR1 is SEHNR, CDR2 FQNEAQ (reference sequence).